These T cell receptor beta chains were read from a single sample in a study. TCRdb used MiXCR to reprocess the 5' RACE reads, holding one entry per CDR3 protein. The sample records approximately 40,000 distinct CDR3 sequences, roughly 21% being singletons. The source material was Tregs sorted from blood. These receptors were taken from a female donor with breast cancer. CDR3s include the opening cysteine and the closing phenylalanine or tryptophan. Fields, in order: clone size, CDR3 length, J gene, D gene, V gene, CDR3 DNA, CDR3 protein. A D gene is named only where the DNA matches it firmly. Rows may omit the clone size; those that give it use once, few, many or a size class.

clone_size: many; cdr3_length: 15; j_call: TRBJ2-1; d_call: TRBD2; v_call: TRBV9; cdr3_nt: TGTGCCAGCAGCGTAGCGAACGGGAGGTACAATGAGCAGTTCTTC; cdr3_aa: CASSVANGRYNEQFF
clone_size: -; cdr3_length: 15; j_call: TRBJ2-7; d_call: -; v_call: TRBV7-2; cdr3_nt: TGTGCCAGCAGCACCTCCGGGACAATCTCCTACGAGCAGTACTTC; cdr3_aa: CASSTSGTISYEQYF
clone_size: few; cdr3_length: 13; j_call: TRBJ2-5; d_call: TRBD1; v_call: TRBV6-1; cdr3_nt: TGTGCCAGTTGGGGACAGGGAGGGCAGACCCAGTACTTC; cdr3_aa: CASWGQGGQTQYF
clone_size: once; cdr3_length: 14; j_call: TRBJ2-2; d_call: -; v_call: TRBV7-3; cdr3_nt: TGTGCCAGCAGCCTACTCTCTGCCACCGGGAAGCTGTTTTTT; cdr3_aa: CASSLLSATGKLFF
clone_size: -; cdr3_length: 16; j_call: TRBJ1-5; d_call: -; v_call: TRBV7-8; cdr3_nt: TGTGCCAGCAGCTTAGTTGCCCGCACTGTACAGCGGCCCCAGCATTTT; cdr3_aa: CASSLVARTVQRPQHF
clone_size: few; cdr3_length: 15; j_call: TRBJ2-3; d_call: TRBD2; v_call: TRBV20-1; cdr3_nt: TGCAGTGCTTTACCGGGACTAGCGGGAGTAAATACGCAGTATTTT; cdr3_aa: CSALPGLAGVNTQYF
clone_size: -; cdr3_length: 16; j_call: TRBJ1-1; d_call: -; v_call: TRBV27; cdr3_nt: TGTGCCAGCAGTTTAGCCCCAGCTTTTAGGAACACTGAAGCTTTCTTT; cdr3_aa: CASSLAPAFRNTEAFF
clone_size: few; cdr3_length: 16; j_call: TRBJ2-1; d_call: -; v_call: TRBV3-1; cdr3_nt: TGTGCCAGCAGCCAAGTGCGTGGTCCCCGCAATAATGAGCAGTTCTTC; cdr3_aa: CASSQVRGPRNNEQFF
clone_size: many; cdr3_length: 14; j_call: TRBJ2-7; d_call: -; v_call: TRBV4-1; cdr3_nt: TGCGCCAGCAGCCCTCGGGACTCAAGCTACGAGCAGTACTTC; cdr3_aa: CASSPRDSSYEQYF
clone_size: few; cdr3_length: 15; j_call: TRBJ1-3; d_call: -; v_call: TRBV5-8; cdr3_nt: TGTGCCAGCACCCTTTACTTGAGCTCTGGAAACACCATATATTTT; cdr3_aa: CASTLYLSSGNTIYF
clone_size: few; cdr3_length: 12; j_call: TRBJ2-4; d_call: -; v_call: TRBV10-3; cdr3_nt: TGTGCCATCAGTGAGGCCGGGGACATTCAGTACTTC; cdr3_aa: CAISEAGDIQYF
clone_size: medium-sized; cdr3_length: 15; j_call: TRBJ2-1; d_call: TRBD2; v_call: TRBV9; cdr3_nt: TGTGCCAGCAGCACGACCGGGACTAGTAGCAATGAGCAGTTCTTC; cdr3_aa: CASSTTGTSSNEQFF
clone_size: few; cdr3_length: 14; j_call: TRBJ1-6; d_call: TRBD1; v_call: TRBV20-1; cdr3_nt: TGCAGTGCTAAGGGGGACAGGGGGCAGTCACCCCTCCACTTT; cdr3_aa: CSAKGDRGQSPLHF
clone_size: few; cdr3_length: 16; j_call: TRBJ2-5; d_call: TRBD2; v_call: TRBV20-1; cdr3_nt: TGCAGTGCTGGACCCCCGGGACTAGCGGGACAAGAGACCCAGTACTTC; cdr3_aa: CSAGPPGLAGQETQYF
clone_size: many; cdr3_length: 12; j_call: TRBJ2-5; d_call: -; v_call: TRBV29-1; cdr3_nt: TGCAGCTCACCCCCGGGGCCAGAGACCCAGTACTTC; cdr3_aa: CSSPPGPETQYF
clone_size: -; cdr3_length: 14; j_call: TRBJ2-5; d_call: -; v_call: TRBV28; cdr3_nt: TGTGCCAGCAGTCTGGACAGTGTCCAAGAGACCCAGTACTTC; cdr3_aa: CASSLDSVQETQYF
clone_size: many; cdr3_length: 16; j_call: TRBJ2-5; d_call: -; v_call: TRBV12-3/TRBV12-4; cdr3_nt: TGTGCCAGCAGAAAAATCGGATGGGGGGCTGGGGAGACCCAGTACTTC; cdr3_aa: CASRKIGWGAGETQYF
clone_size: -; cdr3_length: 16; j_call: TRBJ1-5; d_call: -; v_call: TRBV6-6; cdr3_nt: TGTGCCAGCAGTTACTCTTTCGACAATAGCAATCAGCCCCAGCATTTT; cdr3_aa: CASSYSFDNSNQPQHF
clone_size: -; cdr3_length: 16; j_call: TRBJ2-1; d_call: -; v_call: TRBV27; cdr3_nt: TGTGCCAGCAGTTTACGCGCCGGGACACGGGTAAGGATGGAGTTCTTC; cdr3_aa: CASSLRAGTRVRMEFF
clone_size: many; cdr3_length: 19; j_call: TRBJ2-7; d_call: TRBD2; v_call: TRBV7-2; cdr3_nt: TGTGCCAGCAGCTTATTTGTAGGTGTAGGGTCTAGCGGCTCGAGGGGGCAGTACTTC; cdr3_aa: CASSLFVGVGSSGSRGQYF
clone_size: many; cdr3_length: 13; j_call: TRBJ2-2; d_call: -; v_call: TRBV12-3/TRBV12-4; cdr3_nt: TGTGCCAGCAGCGCTCCGGGGTCCGGGGAGCTGTTTTTT; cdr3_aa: CASSAPGSGELFF
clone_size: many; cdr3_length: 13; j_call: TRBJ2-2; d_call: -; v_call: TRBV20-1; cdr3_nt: TGCAGTGCTAGAGAGACAGACCTACAGGAGCTGTTTTTT; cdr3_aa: CSARETDLQELFF
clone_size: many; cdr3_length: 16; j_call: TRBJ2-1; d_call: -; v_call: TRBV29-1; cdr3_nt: TGCAGCGTGGCCCCCGCGGGTGCCCTGCTTTGGAATGAGCAGTTCTTC; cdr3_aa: CSVAPAGALLWNEQFF
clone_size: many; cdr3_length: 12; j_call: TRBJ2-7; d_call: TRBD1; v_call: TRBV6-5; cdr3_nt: TGTGCCAGCAGTATTGGACAGGGCCAGCAGTACTTC; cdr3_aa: CASSIGQGQQYF
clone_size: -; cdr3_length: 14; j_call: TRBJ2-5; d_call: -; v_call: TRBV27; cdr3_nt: TGTGCCAGCAGTTTAGCGATAGCCCAAGAGACCCAGTACTTC; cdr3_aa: CASSLAIAQETQYF
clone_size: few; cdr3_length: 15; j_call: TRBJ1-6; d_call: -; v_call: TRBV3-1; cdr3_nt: TGTGCCAGCAGCCCGCGACAGTATTATAATTCACCCCTCCACTTT; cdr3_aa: CASSPRQYYNSPLHF
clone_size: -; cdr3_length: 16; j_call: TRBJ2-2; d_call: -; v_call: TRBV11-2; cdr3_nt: TGTGCCAGCAGCTTAATTAGGGGGATAGACACCGGGGAGCTGTTTTTT; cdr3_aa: CASSLIRGIDTGELFF
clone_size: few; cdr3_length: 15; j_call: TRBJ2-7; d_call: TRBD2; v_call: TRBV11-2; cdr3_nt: TGTGCCAGCAGCTCTTCTAGCGGGAAGGCCTACGAGCAGTACTTC; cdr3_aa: CASSSSSGKAYEQYF